Shown below are 25 T cell receptor beta chains from a single sample sequenced in a study of cytomegalovirus exposure and HLA in healthy donors. Primers: 60 Vbeta forward and 13 Jbeta reverse. Some clones are missing from TCRdb's copy, which holds only in-frame ones; the method was immunoSEQ multiplex PCR. The sample has some 110,000 clones, 76% seen once; the top ten hold about 7.5%. Sequenced material: PBMCs. The source is a man in his forties or fifties in good health and CMV-seropositive.

The V call is TRBV30, the J call TRBJ2-7; 7 bases agree with TRBD2. V dropped 0 bases and J dropped 9; count of bases not matched to a gene: 2. This CDR3 is built from 11 residues. Germline CDR1 GTSNPN, CDR2 SVGIG (reference sequence). The CDR3 bases are TGTGCCTGGAGTGTGGCGGGAGTGCAGTACTTC. Protein sequence: CAWSVAGVQYF.

The chain joins TRBV11-2 to TRBJ2-3, with 8 bases matching TRBD2. The CDR3 is made up of 15 amino acids. CDR1 is SGHAT and CDR2 is FQNNGV in the germline V gene. The junction had 6 bases not matched to a gene; V was cut back by 5 bases and J by 2 bases. This chain's CDR3 is CASSQGTSFTDTQYF. For the CDR3, the DNA is TGTGCCAGCAGCCAGGGGACTAGTTTCACAGATACGCAGTATTTT.

The V and J genes are TRBV5-4 and TRBJ2-7; 9 bases fit TRBD2. The CDR3 is made up of 14 amino acids. With V trimmed by 4 bases and J by 3 bases, 5 bases remained unmatched. Germline loops: CDR1 SGHNT, CDR2 YYREEE (reference sequence). The CDR3 coding sequence is TGTGCCAGCAGCCCGGGACTAGCAGTCTACGAGCAGTACTTC. It specifies CASSPGLAVYEQYF.

V usage is TRBV6-1 and J usage is TRBJ2-7; TRBD2 matches at 7 bases. Germline trimming cut 2 bases from V and 5 bases from J; bases unmatched to any gene: 6. The CDR3 loop spans 14 amino acids. From germline, CDR1 is MNHNS and CDR2 SASEGT. The CDR3 sequence is CASSESGGYHEQYF. The CDR3 nucleotides read TGTGCCAGCAGTGAATCGGGGGGATACCACGAGCAGTACTTC.

This sequence joins TRBV19 and TRBJ1-2; D ambiguous. Germline lookup yields CDR1 LNHDA and CDR2 SQIVND (reference sequence). V was shortened by 0 bases and J by 1 base, with 18 bases between the two germline ends. The CDR3 spans 18 residues. CDR3 nucleotides: TGTGCCAGTAGTATAGACCGACCTCAGGCAACAAGTAACTATGGCTACACCTTC. Amino acid sequence: CASSIDRPQATSNYGYTF.

The genes are TRBV27 and TRBJ1-1; D might be TRBD1 (5 bases). This CDR3 contains 13 residues. Per germline, CDR1 MNHEY and CDR2 SMNVEV (reference sequence). Trimming took 3 bases from V and 5 from J, leaving 10 bases between them. CDR3 amino acids: CASSFPGRTEAFF. The CDR3 DNA reads as TGTGCCAGCAGTTTCCCAGGGAGGACTGAAGCTTTCTTT.

The gene calls are TRBV5-1 and TRBJ2-7; TRBD1 is a possible D gene (5 bases). Trimming removed 3 bases from V and 6 bases from J, with 13 bases in between. CDR3 size: 13 residues. Germline loops: CDR1 SGHRS, CDR2 YFSETQ. CDR3 sequence (DNA): TGCGCCAGCAGCTATTTAGGACAAGCCGAGCAGTACTTC. Protein product: CASSYLGQAEQYF.

This clone has more than one count but fewer than ten. CDR3 coding DNA: TGTGCCAGCAGTTTGGGACAGCACTATGGCTACACCTTC. Its protein is CASSLGQHYGYTF. V is TRBV27 and J is TRBJ1-2, with 7 bases identical to TRBD1. The germline V gene has CDR1 MNHEY and CDR2 SMNVEV (reference sequence). With 3 bases clipped from V and 3 bases from J, the junction kept 1 base outside the gene matches. The length of the CDR3 is 13 residues.

The CDR3 loop is CAIWTGGTGELFF. In nucleotides, the CDR3 is TGTGCCATCTGGACAGGGGGCACCGGGGAGCTGTTTTTT. V usage is TRBV10-3 and J usage is TRBJ2-2, with 10 bases identical to TRBD1. The germline CDR1 and CDR2 sequences are ENHRY and SYGVKD. V dropped 8 bases and J dropped 4; count of bases not matched to a gene: 1. The CDR3 has 13 residues.

This clone showed up just once. The rearrangement links TRBV29-1 to TRBJ2-2; 8 positions agree with TRBD1. The CDR3 runs 13 residues. Germline V gene data show CDR1 as SQVTM and CDR2 as ANQGSEA. V dropped 6 bases and J dropped 4; count of bases not matched to a gene: 4. The CDR3 DNA sequence: TGCAGCGTCCAGACAGGGGCCACCGGGGAGCTGTTTTTT. Amino acids: CSVQTGATGELFF.

V usage is TRBV4-1 and J usage is TRBJ2-7; D not resolved. The CDR3 extends over 15 amino acids. Germline V lookup: CDR1 MGHRA, CDR2 YSYEKL. V lost 1 base and J lost 8, with 18 bases in between. CDR3 sequence (DNA): TGCGCCAGCAGCCAAGGACTTCCATCCGGTAGACAGCAGTACTTC. This sequence encodes CASSQGLPSGRQQYF.

This clone has just one count. The chain has TRBV30 and TRBJ2-6; a possible D gene is TRBD1 (6 bases). This CDR3 comprises 15 residues. Trimming removed 7 bases at V and 2 bases at J, with 15 bases between. CDR1 is GTSNPN and CDR2 is SVGIG in the germline V gene (reference sequence). CDR3 nucleotide sequence: TGTGCCTCTAGGGGGAGAGGGACTGGGGCCAACGTCCTGACTTTC. It yields the protein CASRGRGTGANVLTF.

This clone was counted once. CDR3 sequence (DNA): TGTGCCAGCAGCTTAGTCGGGGGTACCACAGGGGGCGAGCAGTACTTC. Translated, it gives CASSLVGGTTGGEQYF. The rearrangement links TRBV7-8 to TRBJ2-7; TRBD1 matches at 8 bases. Germline CDR1 is SGHVS and CDR2 is FQNEAQ. CDR3 length: 16 amino acids. V lost 1 base to trimming and J lost 6 bases; unmatched junction nucleotides: 11.

The V and J genes are TRBV15 and TRBJ2-3; TRBD2 matches 9 bases. The ends lost 0 bases at V and 3 bases at J; junction bases unmatched: 4. The V gene's germline CDR1 is LNHNV and CDR2 YYDKDF (reference sequence). This CDR3 contains 16 residues. This CDR3 reads CATSRDVSGGTDTQYF. The CDR3 DNA follows: TGTGCCACCAGCAGAGATGTTAGCGGGGGAACAGATACGCAGTATTTT.

The CDR3 sequence: CASSVAGGGSSYEQYF. In nucleotides, the CDR3 is TGTGCCAGCAGCGTAGCGGGGGGAGGCAGCTCCTACGAGCAGTACTTC. The V gene is TRBV9, the J gene TRBJ2-7; 7 bases fit TRBD2. The CDR3 is 16 residues long. V shed 0 bases and J 0 bases; nucleotides not matched to a gene: 6. Germline V gene data show CDR1 as SGDLS and CDR2 as YYNGEE. The whole variable domain, filled in from reference TRBV9 and TRBJ2-7, reads DSGVTQTPKHLITATGQRVTLRCSPRSGDLSVYWYQQSLDQGLQFLIQYYNGEERAKGNILERFSAQQFPDLHSELNLSSLELGDSALYFCASSVAGGGSSYEQYFGPGTRLTVT.

CDR3 sequence (DNA): TGTGCCAGCAGCCCCGACAGGGGCTCGAAAGCCTATAATTCACCCCTCCACTTT. Its translation is CASSPDRGSKAYNSPLHF. The V gene is TRBV9, the J gene TRBJ1-6, with 8 bases aligning to TRBD1. CDR1 and CDR2 from the germline V gene are SGDLS and YYNGEE. Germline trimming cut 4 bases from V and 2 bases from J; bases unmatched to any gene: 11. The CDR3 runs 18 residues.

The chain couples TRBV19 to TRBJ2-1, with TRBD2 matching over 13 bases. V was clipped by 3 bases and J by 10 bases; unmatched bases: 9. The germline V gene encodes CDR1 LNHDA and CDR2 SQIVND (reference sequence). The CDR3 is made up of 16 amino acids. The CDR3 loop is CASSILRTSGGGEQFF. The CDR3 DNA is TGTGCCAGTAGTATTTTGAGGACTAGCGGGGGAGGAGAGCAGTTCTTC.

The CDR3 DNA reads TGTGCCAGCGCTACTTGGGGGCGGGAGGGCCTCCCGAATGAGCAGTTCTTC. Its translation: CASATWGREGLPNEQFF. V is TRBV11-3 and J is TRBJ2-1; 9 bases match TRBD2. Germline V gives CDR1 SGHNT, CDR2 YENEEA. The ends lost 8 bases at V and 7 bases at J; junction bases unmatched: 18. This CDR3 has 17 amino acids.

The rearrangement links TRBV6-5 to TRBJ2-7, with TRBD1 matching over 9 bases. Germline CDR1 and CDR2: MNHEY and SVGAGI. This CDR3 has 13 residues. Losses at the gene ends were 6 bases for V and 4 bases for J; bases not matched to a gene: 4. The DNA for the CDR3 is TGTGCCAGCAGACGTGGGACAGGGTACGAGCAGTACTTC. Protein: CASRRGTGYEQYF.

V usage is TRBV2 and J usage is TRBJ2-7, with 7 bases aligning to TRBD1. Germline loops: CDR1 SNHLY, CDR2 FYNNEI. This CDR3 comprises 14 residues. V shed 7 bases, J shed 9 bases, and the junction held 15 bases outside the gene matches. The CDR3 sequence: CASIEGDRPEWQYF. For the CDR3, the DNA is TGTGCCAGCATTGAGGGGGACAGACCTGAGTGGCAGTACTTC. Full variable domain (missing parts from reference TRBV2 and TRBJ2-7): EPEVTQTPSHQVTQMGQEVILRCVPISNHLYFYWYRQILGQKVEFLVSFYNNEISEKSEIFDDQFSVERPDGSNFTLKIRSTKLEDSAMYFCASIEGDRPEWQYFGPGTRLTVT.

J is TRBJ2-1 and V is TRBV18, with TRBD2 matching 7 bases. Germline V CDR1 and CDR2: KGHSH, LQKENI. The CDR3 sequence is 16 residues long. After removal of 1 base from V and 8 bases from J, the junction contained 11 bases not matched to a gene. As DNA, the CDR3 is TGTGCCAGCTCACCACAACAGGCCTCTCGGGAGGATGAGCAGTTCTTC. Translated, it gives CASSPQQASREDEQFF.

J is TRBJ2-7 and V is TRBV27, with 9 bases identical to TRBD1. J gave up 3 bases and V 6 bases, and 6 bases lay outside the gene matches. There are 14 residues in the CDR3. Germline loops: CDR1 MNHEY, CDR2 SMNVEV (reference sequence). Here the CDR3 reads CASSPRDRVYEQYF. CDR3 sequence (DNA): TGTGCCAGCAGCCCCCGGGACAGGGTCTACGAGCAGTACTTC.

The rearrangement uses TRBV19 and TRBJ2-5; D may be TRBD1 (6 bases). The end of the DNA aligns better with TRBJ2-7, so the J call may be wrong. This CDR3 is built from 14 residues. From germline, CDR1 is LNHDA and CDR2 SQIVND (reference sequence). CDR3: CASSPHDRYYEQYF. The CDR3 region has the DNA TGTGCCAGTAGTCCCCATGACAGGTACTACGAGCAGTACTTC.

This chain uses TRBV27 with TRBJ1-5; 7 bases agree with TRBD1. This CDR3 contains 13 residues. Germline V gene sequence: CDR1 MNHEY, CDR2 SMNVEV (reference sequence). The ends lost 5 bases at V and 5 bases at J; junction bases unmatched: 3. CDR3 region: CASSLDRDQPQHF. Written as DNA, the CDR3 is TGTGCCAGCAGTCTAGACAGGGATCAGCCCCAGCATTTT.

This clone was picked up a small number of times. J is TRBJ2-1 and V is TRBV9; D is possibly TRBD2 (6 bases). V was trimmed by 3 bases and J by 2 bases, leaving 12 bases between them. Germline CDR1 reads SGDLS; CDR2 reads YYNGEE. CDR3 length: 15 amino acids. The CDR3 nucleotides are TGTGCCAGCAGCGCCCGGGACTTCCCCTACAATGAGCAGTTCTTC. Translated, it gives CASSARDFPYNEQFF. The variable domain in full, completed from reference TRBV9 and TRBJ2-1, reads DSGVTQTPKHLITATGQRVTLRCSPRSGDLSVYWYQQSLDQGLQFLIQYYNGEERAKGNILERFSAQQFPDLHSELNLSSLELGDSALYFCASSARDFPYNEQFFGPGTRLTVL.